The T cell receptor (beta chain) described here comes from a study of post-analysis software for immune sequencing data. cDNA libraries for TCR beta contained unique molecular identifiers. Input amounts of roughly 0.9 to 10 million T cells were used. These gave around 500,000 cDNA molecules, so each molecule approximated one T cell. TCRdb redid the calling of the PCR reads with MiXCR, one entry per CDR3 protein. The sample lists 380,000 or so distinct CDR3 sequences; about a third were seen once. Unmatched junction bases numbered 7, after V lost 5 bases and J lost 0 bases. This CDR3 region has 17 residues. Germline V gene lookup returns CDR1 SEHNR and CDR2 FQNEAQ (reference sequence). In the case of this clonotype: Its specificity is unknown.

General study results and limits: The study found TRBV5-6, TRBV5-1 and TRBV20-1 among four to six TRBV segments more frequent in patients than controls. Controls had significantly higher normalized Chao1 diversity than multiple sclerosis patients.

The source material was blood. The chain has TRBV7-9 and TRBJ1-5; TRBD1 agrees at 10 bases. The receptor was isolated from a girl aged 10-17 years with multiple sclerosis. CDR3 sequence: CASSQGQGSYSNQPQHF. CDR3 bases: TGTGCCAGCAGCCAGGGACAGGGGTCCTATAGCAATCAGCCCCAGCATTTT.